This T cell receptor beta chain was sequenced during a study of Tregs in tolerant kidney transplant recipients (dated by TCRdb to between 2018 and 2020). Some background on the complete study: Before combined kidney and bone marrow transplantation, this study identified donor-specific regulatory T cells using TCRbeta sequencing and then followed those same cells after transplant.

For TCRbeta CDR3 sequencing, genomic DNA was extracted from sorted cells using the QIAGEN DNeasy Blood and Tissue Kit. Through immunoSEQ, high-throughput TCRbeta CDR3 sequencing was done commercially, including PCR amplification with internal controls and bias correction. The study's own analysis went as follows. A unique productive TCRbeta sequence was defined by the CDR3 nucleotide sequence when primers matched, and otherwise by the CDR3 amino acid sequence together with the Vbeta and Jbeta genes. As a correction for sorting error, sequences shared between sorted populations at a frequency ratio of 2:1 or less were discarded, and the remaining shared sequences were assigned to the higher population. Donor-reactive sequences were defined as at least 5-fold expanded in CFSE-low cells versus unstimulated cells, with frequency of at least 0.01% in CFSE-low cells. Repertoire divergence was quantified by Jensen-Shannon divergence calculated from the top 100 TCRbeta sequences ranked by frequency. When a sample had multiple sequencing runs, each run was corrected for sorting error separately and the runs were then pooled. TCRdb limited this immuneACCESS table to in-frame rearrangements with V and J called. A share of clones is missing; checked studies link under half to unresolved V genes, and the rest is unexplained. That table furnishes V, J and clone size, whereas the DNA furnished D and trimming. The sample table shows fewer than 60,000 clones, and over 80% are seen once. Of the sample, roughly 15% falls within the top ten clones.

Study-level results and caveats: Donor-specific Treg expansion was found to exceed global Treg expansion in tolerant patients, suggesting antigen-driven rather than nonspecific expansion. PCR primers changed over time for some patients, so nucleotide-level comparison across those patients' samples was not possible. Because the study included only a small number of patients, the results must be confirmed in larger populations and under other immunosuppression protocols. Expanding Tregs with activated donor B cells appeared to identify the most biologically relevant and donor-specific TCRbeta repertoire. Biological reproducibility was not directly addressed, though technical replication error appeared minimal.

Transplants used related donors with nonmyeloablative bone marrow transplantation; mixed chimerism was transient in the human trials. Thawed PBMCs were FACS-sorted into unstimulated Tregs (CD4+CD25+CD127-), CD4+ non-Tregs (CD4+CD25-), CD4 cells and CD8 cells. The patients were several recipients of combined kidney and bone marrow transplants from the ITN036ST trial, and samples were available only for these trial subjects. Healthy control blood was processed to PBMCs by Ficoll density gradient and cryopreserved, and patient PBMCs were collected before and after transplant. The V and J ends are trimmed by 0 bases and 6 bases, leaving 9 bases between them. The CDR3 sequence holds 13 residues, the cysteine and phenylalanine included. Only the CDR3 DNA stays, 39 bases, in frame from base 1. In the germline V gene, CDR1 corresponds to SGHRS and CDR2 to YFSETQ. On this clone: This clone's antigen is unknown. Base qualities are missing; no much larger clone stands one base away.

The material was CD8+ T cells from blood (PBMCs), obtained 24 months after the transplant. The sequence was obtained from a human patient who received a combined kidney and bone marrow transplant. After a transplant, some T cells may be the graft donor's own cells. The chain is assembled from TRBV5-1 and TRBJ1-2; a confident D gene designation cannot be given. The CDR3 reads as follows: CASSLGQFNGYTF. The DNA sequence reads TGCGCCAGCAGCTTGGGACAATTTAATGGCTACACCTTC.